Below are 10 T cell receptor beta chains sequenced from a single sample in a study of post-analysis software for immune sequencing data. Sequencing libraries made from TCR beta cDNA carried unique molecular identifiers. TCRdb re-called the PCR reads with MiXCR, one entry per CDR3 protein. The profile shows under 200,000 distinct CDR3 sequences, around 30% of them singletons. Their antigens are not known. Points from the study as a whole: The five TRBV segments detected at higher frequency in patients than in controls included TRBV5-6, TRBV5-1 and TRBV20-1.

The material sequenced was blood. The source of these receptors is a girl aged 2-17 years with multiple sclerosis.

Note on this clonotype: This clone may be a read error of a much larger clone one base away. This sequence joins TRBV6-5 and TRBJ2-7; D might be TRBD1 or TRBD2, each matching 6 bases. Per the germline V gene, CDR1 is MNHEY and CDR2 is SVGAGI. This CDR3 has 12 amino acids. The CDR3 DNA reads TGTGCCAGCTGGGGGGCCTCCTACGAGCTGTACTTC. Translated: CASWGASYELYF.

Ten or more counts support this clonotype. The J gene is TRBJ2-7, the V gene TRBV29-1; 10 nucleotides match TRBD2. The CDR3 is 12 residues long. Looked up from germline, CDR1 is SQVTM and CDR2 is ANQGSEA. V gave up 7 bases and J gave up 3 bases; unmatched junction bases: 3. The DNA for the CDR3 is TGCAGCGCCCGACTAGCGGGCTACGAGCAGTACTTC. This sequence encodes CSARLAGYEQYF.

This clonotype has just a few counts. The rearrangement joins TRBV4-3 to TRBJ2-2; 11 positions agree with TRBD2. CDR1 is LGHNA, CDR2 YSLEER, per germline. V dropped 0 bases and J dropped 5; count of bases not matched to a gene: 5. This CDR3 spans 17 amino acids. CDR3 sequence reads: CASSQDLAGGWTGELFF. As DNA, the CDR3 is TGCGCCAGCAGCCAAGACCTAGCGGGAGGTTGGACCGGGGAGCTGTTTTTT.

This clonotype showed up just a few times. V and J are TRBV4-1 and TRBJ2-1; TRBD2 agrees at 9 bases. The V gene's germline CDR1 is MGHRA and CDR2 YSYEKL. With 1 base clipped from V and 9 bases from J, the junction kept 13 bases outside the gene matches. The CDR3 loop spans 17 amino acids. Here the CDR3 reads CASSQVWAGGRSREQFF. DNA for the CDR3: TGCGCCAGCAGCCAAGTTTGGGCGGGGGGGCGGTCCCGTGAGCAGTTCTTC.

In its sample, this clonotype was seen many times. The V gene is TRBV7-2, the J gene TRBJ2-6, with D tentatively TRBD2 (5 bases). The CDR3 loop spans 17 amino acids. Germline CDR1 SGHTA, CDR2 FQGNSA. V lost 5 bases and J lost 0, with 14 bases in between. CDR3 residues: CASSPVGLSSGANVLTF. The CDR3, as DNA: TGTGCCAGCAGCCCCGTCGGACTGAGCTCTGGGGCCAACGTCCTGACTTTC.

This clonotype was seen a few times. The V and J genes are TRBV20-1 and TRBJ1-1; TRBD1 matches 11 bases. The CDR3 is 14 residues long. V was clipped by 6 bases and J by 4 bases; unmatched bases: 7. Germline V gene data show CDR1 as DFQATT and CDR2 as SNEGSKA (reference sequence). The DNA of the CDR3 is TGCAGTGCCTATATGGGACAGGGGGGCACTGAAGCTTTCTTT. Protein product: CSAYMGQGGTEAFF.

This clonotype was detected only a few times. This chain connects TRBV2 to TRBJ2-5, with 8 bases fitting TRBD2. This CDR3 is 14 amino acids long. V trimming: 8 bases; J trimming: 5 bases; junction bases outside the gene matches: 10. CDR1 SNHLY and CDR2 FYNNEI come from the germline V gene. The CDR3 is CASASGRAGETQYF. CDR3 bases: TGTGCCAGCGCCTCCGGGAGGGCCGGGGAGACCCAGTACTTC.

V and J are TRBV6-1 and TRBJ1-5, with 8 bases fitting TRBD1. This CDR3 contains 18 residues. J gave up 2 bases and V 5 bases, and 14 bases lay outside the gene matches. The germline gives CDR1 MNHNS, CDR2 SASEGT. The DNA of the CDR3 is TGTGCCAGCAGTAGAGGACAGGGCCCGAGAGGGGGCAATCAGCCCCAGCATTTT. Translation gives CASSRGQGPRGGNQPQHF.

Only a few counts were recorded for this clonotype. This sequence joins TRBV28 and TRBJ1-5; unclear D gene. Trimming took 4 bases from V and 2 from J, leaving 12 bases between them. Germline CDR1 is MDHEN and CDR2 is SYDVKM. The length of the CDR3 is 15 residues. The CDR3 protein is CASSSPGAGNQPQHF. CDR3 bases: TGTGCCAGCAGTTCCCCGGGTGCGGGCAATCAGCCCCAGCATTTT.

This clonotype was counted at least ten times. CDR3 bases: TGTGCCAGCAGGGACGTCGGCTACACCTTC. Encoded protein: CASRDVGYTF. V is TRBV28 and J is TRBJ1-2; no firm D call. This CDR3 region has 10 residues. V was shortened by 6 bases and J by 8 bases, with 7 bases between the two germline ends. Germline CDR1 reads MDHEN; CDR2 reads SYDVKM.